Following are 13 T cell receptor beta chains from one sample sequenced in a study of T cells in Graves' hyperthyroidism and ophthalmopathy. RNA transcripts were the template for amplifying TCR beta CDR3 regions. The HTBI set primed first-round TCR CDR3 RT-PCR. TCRdb recomputed calls from the multiplex PCR reads with MiXCR, one row per CDR3 protein. The data show about 570,000 distinct CDR3 sequences, just over 45% seen once. Input material: peripheral blood or thyroid tissue (not recorded which). The receptors stem from an adult woman with Graves' disease, either hyperthyroidism or ophthalmopathy (not recorded which).

This clonotype was picked up many times. This chain connects TRBV2 to TRBJ1-4; the D is unclear. The CDR3 totals 12 residues. The V gene lost 6 bases and the J gene lost 7 bases, with 9 bases spanning the gap. The germline CDR1 and CDR2 sequences are SNHLY and FYNNEI. Here the CDR3 reads CASSSGREKLFF. CDR3 sequence (DNA): TGTGCCAGCAGCTCCGGACGTGAAAAACTGTTTTTT.

This clonotype was recorded many times. The CDR3 sequence is CASSLVSIPSNTGELFF. CDR3 sequence (DNA): TGTGCCAGCAGCTTAGTCTCTATACCCTCGAACACCGGGGAGCTGTTTTTT. The rearrangement joins TRBV11-2 to TRBJ2-2; D is uncertain. The CDR3 sequence is 17 residues long. Trimming left V 1 base short and J 0 bases short, with 12 bases between. Per germline, CDR1 SGHAT and CDR2 FQNNGV.

This chain joins TRBV2 and TRBJ2-7, with D possibly called TRBD1 or TRBD2 (5 bases each). V shed 4 bases and J shed 7 bases, with 20 bases lying between them. The CDR3 is 15 amino acids. Germline CDR1 and CDR2: SNHLY and FYNNEI. The chain's CDR3 is CASSVGDGWTGEQYF. The CDR3 region has the DNA TGTGCCAGCAGTGTCGGGGACGGTTGGACCGGGGAGCAGTACTTC.

This clonotype was observed a handful of times. A single base separates this from a much larger clone, so it may be a read error. The rearrangement joins TRBV29-1 to TRBJ1-1; tentatively, D is TRBD1 (6 bases). There are 15 residues in the CDR3. The germline V and J ends were trimmed by 4 bases and 4 bases, with 19 bases remaining between them. Germline values: CDR1 SQVTM, CDR2 ANQGSEA. CDR3 DNA: TGCAGCGTTGGGGGGGAGGGGGGGGAACCCACTGAAGCTTTCTTT. It specifies CSVGGEGGEPTEAFF.

This clonotype was seen at least ten times. The chain employs TRBV25-1 and TRBJ2-2; a weak D match, TRBD1 (5 bases). V was shortened by 6 bases and J by 2 bases, with 19 bases between the two germline ends. The CDR3 extends over 17 amino acids. The germline V gene has CDR1 MGHDK and CDR2 SYGVNS. The CDR3 DNA follows: TGTGCCAGCAGACTAACCAAAGGGGCATTAAACACCGGGGAGCTGTTTTTT. Translating it yields CASRLTKGALNTGELFF.

This clonotype has a count of ten or more. The chain links TRBV10-3 to TRBJ1-1; 7 bases are a match to TRBD1. CDR1 ENHRY and CDR2 SYGVKD come from the germline V gene. V trimming: 5 bases; J trimming: 13 bases; junction bases outside the gene matches: 13. The CDR3 spans 13 residues. The CDR3 spells CAISTTGVDKDFF. CDR3 nucleotides: TGTGCCATCAGTACTACAGGGGTCGATAAGGATTTCTTT.

With respect to this clonotype: A read error may be the cause here, since a much bigger clone is one base away. The rearrangement links TRBV4-1 to TRBJ1-2, with TRBD1 as a possible D gene (6 bases). CDR1 MGHRA and CDR2 YSYEKL come from the germline V gene. This CDR3 has 16 residues. The DNA for the CDR3 is TGCGCCAGCAGCCAAGTGAGAAGGACAGTCAACTGTGGCTACACCTTC. Translation: CASSQVRRTVNCGYTF.

This clonotype was seen repeatedly, ten times or more. The chain has TRBV11-2 and TRBJ1-3; D is possibly TRBD1 (6 bases). CDR1 SGHAT and CDR2 FQNNGV come from the germline V gene. The V gene lost 4 bases and the J gene lost 2 bases, with 15 bases spanning the gap. This CDR3 has 16 residues. The CDR3 DNA follows: TGTGCCAGCAGCTCCCCAGGCAGGGGAGCTGGAAACACCATATATTTT. Protein product: CASSSPGRGAGNTIYF.

The sample holds many counts of this clonotype. The chain has TRBV7-6 and TRBJ2-7, with 12 positions matching TRBD1. Germline trimming cut 3 bases from V and 2 bases from J; bases unmatched to any gene: 2. This CDR3 region has 15 residues. Germline lookup yields CDR1 SGHVS and CDR2 FNYEAQ. The CDR3 nucleotides read TGTGCCAGCAGCTTCGGGACAGGGGGCACCTACGAGCAGTACTTC. Protein: CASSFGTGGTYEQYF.

This clonotype came up a few times. The chain recombines TRBV12-3 or TRBV12-4 with TRBJ1-6; tentative D call: TRBD1 (6 bases). The V end was cut by 6 bases, the J end by 14 bases, with 20 bases between. CDR3 length: 14 amino acids. CDR3 in amino acids: CASSKQGKGSALHF. As DNA, the CDR3 is TGTGCCAGCAGCAAACAGGGAAAGGGTTCGGCCCTCCACTTT.

Comment on this clonotype: A much larger clone lies a single base off, so this may be a read error. This chain connects TRBV29-1 to TRBJ2-7; D gene uncertain. Germline assignment: CDR1 SQVTM and CDR2 ANQGSEA. The CDR3 spans 10 residues. CDR3 bases: TGCAGCGTTATCTCCCACGAGCAGTACTTC. The encoded protein is CSVISHEQYF.

The chain links TRBV7-9 to TRBJ2-7; D remains ambiguous. This CDR3 comprises 13 residues. Trimming took off 5 bases at V and 1 base at J, with 9 bases between the two ends. Germline CDR1 reads SEHNR; CDR2 reads FQNEAQ (reference sequence). CDR3 region: CASSQTESYEQYF. CDR3 bases: TGTGCCAGCAGCCAAACTGAATCCTACGAGCAGTACTTC.

Ten or more counts support this clonotype. CDR3 sequence reads: CASSLTRIGVTEAFF. In nucleotides, the CDR3 is TGCGCCAGCAGCTTGACCCGAATTGGAGTCACTGAAGCTTTCTTT. The rearrangement uses TRBV5-1 and TRBJ1-1; D gene unclear. V lost 1 base, J lost 4 bases, and 14 bases lay in between. This CDR3 comprises 15 residues. Germline V CDR1 and CDR2: SGHRS, YFSETQ. The variable domain in full, completed from reference TRBV5-1 and TRBJ1-1, reads KAGVTQTPRYLIKTRGQQVTLSCSPISGHRSVSWYQQTPGQGLQFLFEYFSETQRNKGNFPGRFSGRQFSNSRSEMNVSTLELGDSALYLCASSLTRIGVTEAFFGQGTRLTVV.